Described below is a single T cell receptor beta chain sequence and its context. Its antigen is not identified. Carrying unique molecular identifiers, the cDNA also gained a universal primer site through template switching. TCRdb called the 5' RACE reads again in MiXCR, with one record for every CDR3 protein. The sample lists 500,000 to 650,000 distinct CDR3 sequences, under 8.5% seen once, with 1.5% to 2% in the top ten. The germline gives CDR1 MDHEN, CDR2 SYDVKM. The CDR3 contains 16 residues. Trimming removed 5 bases from V and 4 bases from J, with 17 bases in between. This entry comes from a study of identical twins. General study findings and limits: A lower insertion count was a feature of abundant cord blood beta clonotypes, with no such feature in memory repertoires.

Everyone who gave samples was a healthy Caucasian. Another study also made use of these data, one on yellow fever vaccine responses in identical twins.

The TCR was taken from a young woman in good health. The specimen sequenced was PBMCs. J is TRBJ2-2 and V is TRBV28; TRBD1 is a possible D gene (6 bases). The CDR3 spells CASSLVGQGITGELFF. DNA for the CDR3: TGTGCCAGCAGTCTTGTCGGGCAGGGGATCACCGGGGAGCTGTTTTTT.